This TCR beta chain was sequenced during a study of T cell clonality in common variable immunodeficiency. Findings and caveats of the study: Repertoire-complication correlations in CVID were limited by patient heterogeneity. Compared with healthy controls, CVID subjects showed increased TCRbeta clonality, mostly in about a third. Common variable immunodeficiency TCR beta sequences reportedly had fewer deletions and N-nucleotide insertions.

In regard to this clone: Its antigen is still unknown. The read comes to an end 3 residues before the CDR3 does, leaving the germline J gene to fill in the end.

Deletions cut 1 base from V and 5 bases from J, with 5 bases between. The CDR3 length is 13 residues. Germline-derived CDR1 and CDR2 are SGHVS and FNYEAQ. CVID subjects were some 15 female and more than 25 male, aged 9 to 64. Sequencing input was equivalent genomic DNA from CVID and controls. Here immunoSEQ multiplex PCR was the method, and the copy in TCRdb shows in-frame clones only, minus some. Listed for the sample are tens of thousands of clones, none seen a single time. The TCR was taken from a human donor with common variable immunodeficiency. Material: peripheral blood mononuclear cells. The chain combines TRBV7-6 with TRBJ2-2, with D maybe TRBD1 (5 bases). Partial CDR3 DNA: TGTGCCAGCAGCTTAGAGGGGACCGGGGAG. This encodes CASSLEGTGE. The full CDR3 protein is CASSLEGTGELFF.